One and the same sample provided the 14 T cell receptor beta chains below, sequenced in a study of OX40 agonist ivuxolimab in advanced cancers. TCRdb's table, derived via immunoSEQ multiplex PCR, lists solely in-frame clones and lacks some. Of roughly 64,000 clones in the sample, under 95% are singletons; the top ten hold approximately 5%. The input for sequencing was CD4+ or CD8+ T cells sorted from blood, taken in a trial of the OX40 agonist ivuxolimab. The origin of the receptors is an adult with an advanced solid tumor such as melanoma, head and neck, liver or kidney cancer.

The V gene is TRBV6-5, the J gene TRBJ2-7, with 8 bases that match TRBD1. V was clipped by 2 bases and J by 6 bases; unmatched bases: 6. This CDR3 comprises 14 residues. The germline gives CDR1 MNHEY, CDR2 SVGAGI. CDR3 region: CASSYGQGAVEQYF. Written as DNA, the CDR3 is TGTGCCAGCAGTTACGGGCAGGGGGCGGTCGAGCAGTACTTC.

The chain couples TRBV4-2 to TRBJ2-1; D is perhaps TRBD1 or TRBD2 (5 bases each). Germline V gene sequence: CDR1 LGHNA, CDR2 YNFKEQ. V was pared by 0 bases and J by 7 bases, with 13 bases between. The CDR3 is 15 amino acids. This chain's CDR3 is CASSQDGGDGNEQFF. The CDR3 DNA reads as TGTGCCAGCAGCCAAGATGGTGGGGACGGGAATGAGCAGTTCTTC.

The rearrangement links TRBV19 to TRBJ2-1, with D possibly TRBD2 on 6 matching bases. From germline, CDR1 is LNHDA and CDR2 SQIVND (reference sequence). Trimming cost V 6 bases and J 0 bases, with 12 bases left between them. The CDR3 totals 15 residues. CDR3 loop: CASSLEGSSYNEQFF. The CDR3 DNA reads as TGTGCCAGTAGCTTGGAGGGGAGCTCCTACAATGAGCAGTTCTTC.

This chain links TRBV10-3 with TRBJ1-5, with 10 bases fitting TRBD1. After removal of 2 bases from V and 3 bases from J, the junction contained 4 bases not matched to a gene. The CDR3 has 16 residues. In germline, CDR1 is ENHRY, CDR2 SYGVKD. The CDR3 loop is CAISEGDRGVNQPQHF. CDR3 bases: TGTGCCATCAGTGAGGGGGACAGGGGAGTCAATCAGCCCCAGCATTTT.

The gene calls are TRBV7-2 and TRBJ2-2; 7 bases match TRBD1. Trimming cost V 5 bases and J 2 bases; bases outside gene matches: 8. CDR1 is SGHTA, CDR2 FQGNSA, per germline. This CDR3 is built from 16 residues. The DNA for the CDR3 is TGTGCCAGCAGCCTTGGACAGGTTAGAAACACCGGGGAGCTGTTTTTT. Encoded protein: CASSLGQVRNTGELFF.

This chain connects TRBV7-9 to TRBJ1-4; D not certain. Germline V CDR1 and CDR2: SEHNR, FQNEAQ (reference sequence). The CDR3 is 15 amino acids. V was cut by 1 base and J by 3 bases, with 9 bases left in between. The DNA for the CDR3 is TGTGCCAGCAGCTTAGGGTCGGCAGCTAATGAAAAACTGTTTTTT. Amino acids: CASSLGSAANEKLFF. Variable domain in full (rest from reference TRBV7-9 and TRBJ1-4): DTGVSQNPRHKITKRGQNVTFRCDPISEHNRLYWYRQTLGQGPEFLTYFQNEAQLEKSRLLSDRFSAERPKGSFSTLEIQRTEQGDSAMYLCASSLGSAANEKLFFGSGTQLSVL.

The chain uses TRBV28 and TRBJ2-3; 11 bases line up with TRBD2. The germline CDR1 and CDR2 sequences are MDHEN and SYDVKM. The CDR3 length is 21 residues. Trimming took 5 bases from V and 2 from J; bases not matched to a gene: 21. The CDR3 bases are TGTGCCAGCAGTACTGCCCCCTTAGCGGGAGGGCCTGAGGGCCACACAGATACGCAGTATTTT. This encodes CASSTAPLAGGPEGHTDTQYF.

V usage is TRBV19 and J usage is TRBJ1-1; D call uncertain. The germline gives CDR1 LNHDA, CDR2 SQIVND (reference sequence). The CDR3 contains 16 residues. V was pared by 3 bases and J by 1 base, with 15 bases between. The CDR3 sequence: CASSIFMGGRNTEAFF. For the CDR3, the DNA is TGTGCCAGTAGTATCTTTATGGGTGGCAGGAACACTGAAGCTTTCTTT.

The CDR3 nucleotides are TGTGCCAGCAGTGGTAAGGGACAGGGAGGTTACGAGCAGTACTTC. This codes for CASSGKGQGGYEQYF. The chain employs TRBV6-1 and TRBJ2-7, with 9 bases identical to TRBD1. Per germline, CDR1 MNHNS and CDR2 SASEGT. CDR3 length: 15 amino acids. Trimming removed 4 bases from V and 4 bases from J; junction bases left unmatched: 8.

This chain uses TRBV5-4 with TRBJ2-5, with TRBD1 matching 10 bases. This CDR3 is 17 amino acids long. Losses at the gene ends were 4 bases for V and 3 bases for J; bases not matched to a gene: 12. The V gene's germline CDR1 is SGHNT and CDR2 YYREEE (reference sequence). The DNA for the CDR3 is TGTGCCAGCAGCCCCAGTTTGGGACAGGGGAAAGAAGAGACCCAGTACTTC. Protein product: CASSPSLGQGKEETQYF.

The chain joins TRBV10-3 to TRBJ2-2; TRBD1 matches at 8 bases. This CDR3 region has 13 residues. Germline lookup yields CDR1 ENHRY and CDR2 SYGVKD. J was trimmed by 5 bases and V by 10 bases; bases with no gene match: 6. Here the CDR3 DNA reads TGTGCCACTCAGGGGGCTTCGACCGGGGAGCTGTTTTTT. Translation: CATQGASTGELFF.

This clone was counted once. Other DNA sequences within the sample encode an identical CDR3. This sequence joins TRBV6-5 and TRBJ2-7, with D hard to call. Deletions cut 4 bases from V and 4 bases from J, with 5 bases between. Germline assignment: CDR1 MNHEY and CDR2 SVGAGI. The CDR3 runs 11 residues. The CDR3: CASSSIYEQYF. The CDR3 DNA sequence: TGTGCCAGCAGTTCGATATACGAGCAGTACTTC.

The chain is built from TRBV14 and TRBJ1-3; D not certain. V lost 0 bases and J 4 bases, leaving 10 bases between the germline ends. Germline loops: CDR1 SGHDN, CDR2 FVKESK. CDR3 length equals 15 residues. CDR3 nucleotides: TGTGCCAGCAGCCAAGATCGGGGTCACGGAAACACCATATATTTT. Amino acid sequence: CASSQDRGHGNTIYF.

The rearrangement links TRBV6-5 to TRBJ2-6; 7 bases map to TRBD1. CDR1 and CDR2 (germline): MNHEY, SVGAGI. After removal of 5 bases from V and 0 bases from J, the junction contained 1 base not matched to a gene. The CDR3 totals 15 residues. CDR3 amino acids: CASSRTGSGANVLTF. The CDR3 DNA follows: TGTGCCAGCAGTCGGACAGGCTCTGGGGCCAACGTCCTGACTTTC.